A single T cell receptor beta chain is shown here with its context. The V gene's germline CDR1 is MNHNS and CDR2 SASEGT. V lost 6 bases, J lost 10 bases, and 21 bases lay in between. The CDR3 sequence is 14 residues long. The PCR used 60 V beta and 13 J beta primers. TCRdb keeps only in-frame clones here, not all; method: immunoSEQ multiplex PCR. The sample lists some 60,000 clones, 70% to 85% occurring once. The entry originates in a study of glioma-infiltrating T cells after dendritic cell vaccination. Time point defined: after dendritic cell vaccination, including at tumor progression/relapse. The TCR sequence derives from a human donor with glioblastoma. The rearrangement uses TRBV6-1 and TRBJ1-1, with a possible D match to TRBD1 (6 bases). The specimen was blood, collected after dendritic cell vaccination. CDR3 coding DNA: TGTGCCAGCAGACTTGGGACGGGGGGCAAATTAGCTTTCTTT. Protein product: CASRLGTGGKLAFF.